The clone carrying this T cell receptor (beta chain) was counted once. Profiling relied on immunoSEQ multiplex PCR, and the TCRdb table lists in-frame clones only, not all of them. Of just over 50,000 clones in the sample, 95% to 97% were seen once. The germline V and J ends were trimmed by 3 bases and 9 bases, with 9 bases remaining between them. Germline lookup yields CDR1 MNHEY and CDR2 SMNVEV (reference sequence). The CDR3 covers 12 residues. The sample comes from a study of siplizumab effects on memory and regulatory T cells. This clonotype originated in a human donor in good health. The chain combines TRBV27 with TRBJ2-1; possibly TRBD2 for D (5 bases). Sample: naive CD4+ T cells sorted from blood. CDR3 in amino acids: CASSFRGGEQFF. The CDR3 coding sequence is TGTGCCAGCAGTTTCCGCGGAGGTGAGCAGTTCTTC.